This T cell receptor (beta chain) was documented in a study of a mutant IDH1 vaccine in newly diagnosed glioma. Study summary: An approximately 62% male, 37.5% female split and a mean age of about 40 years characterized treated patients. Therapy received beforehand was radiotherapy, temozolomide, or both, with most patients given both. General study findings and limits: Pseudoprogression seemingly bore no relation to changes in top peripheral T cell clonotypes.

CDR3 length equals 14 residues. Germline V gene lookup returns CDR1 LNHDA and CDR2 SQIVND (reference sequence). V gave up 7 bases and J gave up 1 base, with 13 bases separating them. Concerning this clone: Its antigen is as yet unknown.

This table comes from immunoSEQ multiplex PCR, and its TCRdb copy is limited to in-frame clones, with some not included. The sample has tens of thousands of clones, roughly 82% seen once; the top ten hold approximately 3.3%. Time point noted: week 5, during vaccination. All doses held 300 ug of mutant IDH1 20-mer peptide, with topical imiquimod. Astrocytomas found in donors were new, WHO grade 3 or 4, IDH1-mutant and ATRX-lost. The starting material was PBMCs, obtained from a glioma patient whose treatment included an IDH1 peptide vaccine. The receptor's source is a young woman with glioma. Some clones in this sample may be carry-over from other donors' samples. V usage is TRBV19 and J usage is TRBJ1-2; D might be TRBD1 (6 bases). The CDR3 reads CASTKGGFNYGYTF. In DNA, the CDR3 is TGTGCCAGTACCAAAGGGGGATTTAACTATGGCTACACCTTC.